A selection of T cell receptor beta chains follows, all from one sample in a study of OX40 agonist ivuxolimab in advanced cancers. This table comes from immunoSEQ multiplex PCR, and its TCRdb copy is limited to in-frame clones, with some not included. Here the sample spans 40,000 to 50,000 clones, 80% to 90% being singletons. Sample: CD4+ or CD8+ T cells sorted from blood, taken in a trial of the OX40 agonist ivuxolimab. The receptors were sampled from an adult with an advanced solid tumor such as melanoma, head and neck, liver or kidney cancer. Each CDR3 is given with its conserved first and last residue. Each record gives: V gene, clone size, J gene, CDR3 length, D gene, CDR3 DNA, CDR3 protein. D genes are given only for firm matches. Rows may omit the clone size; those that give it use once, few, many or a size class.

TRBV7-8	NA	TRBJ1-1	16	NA	TGTGCCAGCAGCTTATTTTGGGTCACAACTAACACTGAAGCTTTCTTT	CASSLFWVTTNTEAFF
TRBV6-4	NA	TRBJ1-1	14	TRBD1	TGTGCCAGCAGTGACAATTCCTGGACAGGGAGAGCTTTCTTT	CASSDNSWTGRAFF
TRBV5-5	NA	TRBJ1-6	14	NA	TGTGCCAGCTTTCCGTCGGCGTTCGAGTCACCCCTCCACTTT	CASFPSAFESPLHF
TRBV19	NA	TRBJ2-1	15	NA	TGTGCCAGTAGTTTACAGAGCATAGCCTACAATGAGCAGTTCTTC	CASSLQSIAYNEQFF
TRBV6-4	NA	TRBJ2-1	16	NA	TGTGCCAGCAGTGACGGACCCTGGAGCTCCTACAATGAGCAGTTCTTC	CASSDGPWSSYNEQFF
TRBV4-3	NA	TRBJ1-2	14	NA	TGCGCCAGCAGCCAAGATCCAGGGTCTGAAGGCTACACCTTC	CASSQDPGSEGYTF
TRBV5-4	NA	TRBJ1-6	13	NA	TGTGCCAGCAGCCCCTCGGGATCGACGGCCCTCCACTTT	CASSPSGSTALHF
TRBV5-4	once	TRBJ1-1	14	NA	TGTGCCACCCGGGTGCTGGCAAGCAACACTGAAGCTTTCTTT	CATRVLASNTEAFF
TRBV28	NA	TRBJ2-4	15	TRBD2	TGTGCCAGCAGTTTAGCGGGGGGCGACAAAAACATTCAGTACTTC	CASSLAGGDKNIQYF
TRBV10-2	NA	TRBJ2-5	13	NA	TGCGCCAGCAGTGAGTTGGGGGGAGAGACCCAGTACTTC	CASSELGGETQYF
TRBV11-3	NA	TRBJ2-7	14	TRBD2	TGTGCCAGCAGCCGTCTAGCGGGAGACTGGGAGCAGTACTTC	CASSRLAGDWEQYF
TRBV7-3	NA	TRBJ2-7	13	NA	TGTGCCAGCAGCCAAGCCCATACCGACGAGCAGTACTTC	CASSQAHTDEQYF
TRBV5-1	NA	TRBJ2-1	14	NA	TGCGCCAGCAGCCCGGAGGACTATTACAATGAGCAGTTCTTC	CASSPEDYYNEQFF
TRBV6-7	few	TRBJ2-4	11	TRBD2	TGTGCCAGCAGCGCTAGCGGGGGGCTAGGGTTC	CASSASGGLGF
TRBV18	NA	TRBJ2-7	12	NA	TGTGCCAGCTCACAAGAAGGGGCCGAGCAGTACTTC	CASSQEGAEQYF
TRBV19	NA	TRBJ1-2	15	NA	TGTGCCAGTAGTATAGAAGGCAGCTTGAACTATGGCTACACCTTC	CASSIEGSLNYGYTF
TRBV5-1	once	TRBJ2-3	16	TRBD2	TGCGCCAGCAGCTTGATTAGCGGGGGAGCACAAGATACGCAGTATTTT	CASSLISGGAQDTQYF
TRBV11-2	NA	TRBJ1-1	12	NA	TGTGCCAGCAGCCCAAGCGTCGTGGGGGCTTTCTTT	CASSPSVVGAFF
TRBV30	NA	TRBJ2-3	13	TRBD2	TGTGCCTGGTTAGTAGCGGGAGATCACCCGCAGTATTTT	CAWLVAGDHPQYF
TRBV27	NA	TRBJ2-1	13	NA	TGTGCCAGCAGTTTATCGGGGGACTGGGGGCAGTTCTTC	CASSLSGDWGQFF
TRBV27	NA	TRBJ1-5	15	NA	TGTGCCAGCAGTTTAGGGGTTTATAGCAATCAGCCCCAGCATTTT	CASSLGVYSNQPQHF
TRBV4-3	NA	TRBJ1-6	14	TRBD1	TGCGCCAGCAGCCTTGGACAGGGGAATTCACCCCTCCACTTT	CASSLGQGNSPLHF
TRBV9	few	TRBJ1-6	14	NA	TGTGCCAGCAGCGTAGACGGGGATAATTCACCCCTCCACTTT	CASSVDGDNSPLHF
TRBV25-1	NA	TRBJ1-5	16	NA	TGTGCCAGCAGTGAAGGGGGGAGTAGAAGCAATCAGCCCCAGCATTTT	CASSEGGSRSNQPQHF
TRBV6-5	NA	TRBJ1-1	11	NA	TGTGCCACCTCAGAGAACACTGAAGCTTTCTTT	CATSENTEAFF
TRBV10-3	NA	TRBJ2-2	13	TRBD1	TGTGCCATACTGGGACAGGGTCCCGGGGAGCTGTTTTTT	CAILGQGPGELFF
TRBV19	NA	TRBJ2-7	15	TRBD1	TGTGCCAGTAGTATAGGACAGGGTCCATCCTACGAGCAGTACTTC	CASSIGQGPSYEQYF
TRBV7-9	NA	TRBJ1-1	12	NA	TGTGCCAGCAGCCCGGGCGGAACTGAAGCTTTCTTT	CASSPGGTEAFF
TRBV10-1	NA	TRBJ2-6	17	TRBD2	TGCGCCACCCGACGCGGGCTAGCGGGTTCTGGGGCCAACGTCCTGACTTTC	CATRRGLAGSGANVLTF
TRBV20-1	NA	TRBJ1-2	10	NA	TGCAGTGCTTTCAGGGATGGCTACACCTTC	CSAFRDGYTF
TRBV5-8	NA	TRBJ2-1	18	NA	TGTGCCAGCAGCTTTCAGGCGGATTTCCGGGACCACTACAATGAGCAGTTCTTC	CASSFQADFRDHYNEQFF
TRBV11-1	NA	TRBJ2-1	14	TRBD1	TGTGCCAGCACCGTACAGGGGGCATTTCAGGAGCAGTTCTTC	CASTVQGAFQEQFF
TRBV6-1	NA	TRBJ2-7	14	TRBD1	TGTGCCAGCAGGGGACAGGCCAGGGTCTACGAGCAGTACTTC	CASRGQARVYEQYF
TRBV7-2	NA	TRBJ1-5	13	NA	TGTGCCAGCAGCTACGGACTTTATCAGCCCCAGCATTTT	CASSYGLYQPQHF
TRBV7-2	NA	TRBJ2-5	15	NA	TGTGCCAGCAGCTTAGTGCAGGATAGGGTGGAGACCCAGTACTTC	CASSLVQDRVETQYF
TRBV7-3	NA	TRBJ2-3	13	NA	TGTGCCAGCAGCCCTGACCAGACAGATACGCAGTATTTT	CASSPDQTDTQYF
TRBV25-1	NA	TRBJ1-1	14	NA	TGTGCCAGCAGTTTTGGCGGCATGAACACTGAAGCTTTCTTT	CASSFGGMNTEAFF
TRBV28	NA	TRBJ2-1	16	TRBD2	TGTGCCAGCAGGGATCCGGGACTAGCGGGGATATATGAGCAGTTCTTC	CASRDPGLAGIYEQFF
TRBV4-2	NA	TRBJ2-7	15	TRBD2	TGTGCCAGCAGCCAAGAGGGCGGGGGGCCCTACGAGCAGTACTTC	CASSQEGGGPYEQYF
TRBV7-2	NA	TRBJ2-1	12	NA	TGTGCCAGCAGTCCAACCTGGGGTGAGCAGTTCTTC	CASSPTWGEQFF